A selection of T cell receptor beta chains follows, all from one sample in a study of shared clonotypes between healthy human individuals. Clones were sequenced by immunoSEQ multiplex PCR, and TCRdb holds only the in-frame ones, with some missing. The data hold 1.5 million to 2.5 million clones, with over 85% observed a single time. Sequenced input: naive CD8+ T cells sorted from blood. Source of these receptors: a man between 18 and 29 years old in good health. The CDR3 runs from the conserved cysteine through the conserved F or W. Fields, in order: J gene, V gene, CDR3 protein.

TRBJ1-5,TRBV19,CASSATGPHQPQHF
TRBJ2-3,TRBV7-3,CASSLTGSSTDTQYF
TRBJ1-1,TRBV28,CANTHWAGLTEAFF
TRBJ1-3,TRBV15,CATGGGSSGNTIYF
TRBJ2-7,TRBV6-6,CASALDSYEQYF
TRBJ1-1,TRBV13,CASSLENGEAFF
TRBJ2-7,TRBV5-1,CASSAQGTHEQYF
TRBJ2-5,TRBV2,CASWDRVHEETQYF
TRBJ2-5,TRBV4-1,CASSLRREQETQYF
TRBJ1-1,TRBV4-1,CASSQRVGPWEGETEAFF
TRBJ2-7,TRBV6-5,CASSYGYSYEQYF
TRBJ2-3,TRBV5-6,CASSLGSGGALDTQYF
TRBJ1-1,TRBV27,CASSLPPWEGNTEAFF
TRBJ2-1,TRBV7-9,CASSFQATYNEQFF
TRBJ1-6,TRBV5-6,CASSTQTIAHPSYNSPLHF
TRBJ1-4,TRBV7-2,CASSIEPGEEKLFF
TRBJ2-7,TRBV4-3,CASSQDWGSGEQYF
TRBJ2-1,TRBV5-8,CASSPPPHWEQFF
TRBJ2-3,TRBV9,CASSVEGATQYF
TRBJ1-5,TRBV19,CASSIWGLNQPQHF
TRBJ1-5,TRBV11-3,CASSLGVQTYSNQPQHF
TRBJ2-7,TRBV5-6,CASSLSTSFSYEQYF
TRBJ2-7,TRBV7-2,CASSLTVGSYEQYF
TRBJ1-4,TRBV6-5,CASSYVGPNEKLFF
TRBJ1-1,TRBV28,CASRDTNTEAFF
TRBJ1-2,TRBV4-3,CASSQDLGNNYGYTF
TRBJ2-7,TRBV9,CASSVGTGVEQYF
TRBJ2-7,TRBV6-5,CASSPSSVGVAEQYF
TRBJ2-7,TRBV19,CASSAGISYEQYF
TRBJ1-2,TRBV6-1,CASRDTGTNYGYTF
TRBJ1-2,TRBV4-1,CASSQASGSSYGYTF
TRBJ2-7,TRBV13,CASSPGVAGSYEQYF
TRBJ2-7,TRBV6-5,CASSLQGNEQYF
TRBJ2-7,TRBV19,CASSIGWGSTYEQYF
TRBJ2-1,TRBV13,CASSLWRGSSYNEQFF
TRBJ2-2,TRBV13,CASSLAGENTGELFF
TRBJ1-5,TRBV28,CASSQGWDQPQHF
TRBJ1-2,TRBV9,CASSPRQGATNYGYTF
TRBJ2-7,TRBV29-1,CSVETSRTYEQYF
TRBJ2-3,TRBV4-1,CASSRLAEGTDTQYF
TRBJ2-7,TRBV6-5,CASSYGGEQYF
TRBJ2-1,TRBV7-9,CASSRSTSGVNNEQFF
TRBJ2-5,TRBV5-6,CASSLVPAGTGGLLETQYF
TRBJ1-6,TRBV9,CASSLYPDNLHF
TRBJ2-7,TRBV5-1,CASTEPGWYEQYF
TRBJ2-5,TRBV7-8,CASSLDWETQYF
TRBJ1-2,TRBV28,CASSFRGSFYGYTF
TRBJ1-1,TRBV25-1,CASSDPTGGRLKAFF
TRBJ2-7,TRBV5-5,CASSLRDHYEQYF
TRBJ1-1,TRBV4-1,CASSQGDPAGTEAFF
TRBJ1-1,TRBV21-1,CASGGPAPEAFF
TRBJ2-3,TRBV2,CASSEFGAGGFTDTQYF
TRBJ2-7,TRBV10-3,CAISVTGTTYEQYF